What follows are 5 T cell receptor beta chains derived from one specimen sequenced in a study of cytomegalovirus exposure and HLA in healthy donors. PCR involved 60 Vbeta and 13 Jbeta primers. The protocol was immunoSEQ multiplex PCR, while the TCRdb copy is restricted to in-frame clones and leaves out a portion. The sample holds fewer than 200,000 clones, around 80% seen once. The sequenced sample was PBMCs. Receptor source: a middle-aged woman in good health and CMV-seronegative.

The chain links TRBV25-1 to TRBJ2-5; D call uncertain. TRBJ2-7 matches the DNA end more closely, so the J call is doubtful. This CDR3 has 11 residues. CDR1 and CDR2 from the germline V gene are MGHDK and SYGVNS. CDR3 sequence: CASSRGYEQYF. Here the CDR3 DNA reads TGTGCCAGCAGTCGCGGCTACGAGCAGTACTTC.

In DNA, the CDR3 is TGCAGCGTCAGGGAAGGAGGGGATACGCAGTATTTT. The encoded protein is CSVREGGDTQYF. The rearrangement links TRBV29-1 to TRBJ2-3; D is perhaps TRBD2 (6 bases). Germline assignment: CDR1 SQVTM and CDR2 ANQGSEA. With 6 bases removed from V and 6 bases from J, the gap between germline ends came to 13 bases. The CDR3 is 12 amino acids.

In this sample, this clone turned up once. This chain uses TRBV6-5 with TRBJ2-3, with D tentatively TRBD2 (5 bases). The germline gives CDR1 MNHEY, CDR2 SVGAGI. CDR3 size: 15 residues. Deletions cut 8 bases from V and 6 bases from J, with 21 bases between. CDR3 bases: TGTGCCAGCCGCGGAGGAGAGTCATCGAGGGATACGCAGTATTTT. Protein: CASRGGESSRDTQYF.

V and J are TRBV5-1 and TRBJ2-4, with a tentative D call TRBD1 (6 bases). This CDR3 has 13 amino acids. Germline loops: CDR1 SGHRS, CDR2 YFSETQ. Between the trimmed V and J ends, which lost 2 bases and 7 bases, there was a span of 10 bases. This CDR3 is CASSFLRGNIQYF. CDR3 DNA: TGCGCCAGCAGCTTTTTAAGGGGGAACATTCAGTACTTC.

The chain has TRBV5-1 and TRBJ2-7; 8 bases map to TRBD1. Germline loops: CDR1 SGHRS, CDR2 YFSETQ. The CDR3 totals 14 residues. The J segment lost 1 base and the V segment lost 4 bases, leaving 4 bases of the junction unmatched. DNA for the CDR3: TGCGCCAGCAGCGACAGGGGAGGATCCTACGAGCAGTACTTC. The encoded protein is CASSDRGGSYEQYF.